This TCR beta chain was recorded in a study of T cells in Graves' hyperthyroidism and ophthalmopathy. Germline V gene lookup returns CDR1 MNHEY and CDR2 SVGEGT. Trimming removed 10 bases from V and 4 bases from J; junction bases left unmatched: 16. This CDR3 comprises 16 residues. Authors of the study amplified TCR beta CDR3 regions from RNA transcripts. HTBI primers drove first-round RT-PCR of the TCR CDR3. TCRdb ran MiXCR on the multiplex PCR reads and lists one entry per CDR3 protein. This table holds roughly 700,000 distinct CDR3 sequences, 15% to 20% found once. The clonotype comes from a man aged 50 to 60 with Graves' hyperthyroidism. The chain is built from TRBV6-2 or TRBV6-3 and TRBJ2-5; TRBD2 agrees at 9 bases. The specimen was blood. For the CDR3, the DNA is TGTGCCACAGGGTCGAGGCGGGAGGGCCCTCGAGAGACCCAGTACTTC. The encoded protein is CATGSRREGPRETQYF.